Presented here are 30 T cell receptor beta chains from one specimen sequenced in a study of beta chain features in type 1 diabetes. Study-wide results and caveats: Among patients with Type 1 diabetes, TCRB CDR3s were moderately but significantly shorter in every one of the four CD4+ subsets.

Which antigens these TCRs recognize remains unknown. Sequencing targeted expressed TCRB transcripts, as all isolated RNA had been reverse transcribed. The data were produced by immunoSEQ multiplex PCR, yet TCRdb's version contains in-frame clones alone and is incomplete. The sample records 310,000 or so clones, approximately 15% being singletons. Sequencing was performed on naive CD4+ T cells from blood. The receptors were sampled from a man aged 18 to 29 with type 1 diabetes.

In its sample, this clone was seen a few times. The chain combines TRBV27 with TRBJ2-6; weak D call: TRBD2 (5 bases). Germline V CDR1 and CDR2: MNHEY, SMNVEV (reference sequence). V was trimmed by 2 bases and J by 1 base, leaving 9 bases between them. The CDR3 is 16 residues long. The CDR3 region is CASSLPPGSGANVLTF. In nucleotides, the CDR3 is TGTGCCAGCAGTTTACCCCCGGGATCTGGGGCCAACGTCCTGACTTTC.

The genes are TRBV11-2 and TRBJ2-1; 12 bases map to TRBD2. The germline CDR1 and CDR2 sequences are SGHAT and FQNNGV. The length of the CDR3 is 15 residues. The V gene end was trimmed by 4 bases and the J gene end by 6 bases; junction bases not matched to a gene: 4. This chain's CDR3 is CASSSLAGGPNEQFF. CDR3 sequence (DNA): TGTGCCAGCAGCTCCCTAGCGGGGGGGCCCAATGAGCAGTTCTTC.

The chain uses TRBV29-1 and TRBJ2-3; no clear D. CDR1 and CDR2 from the germline V gene are SQVTM and ANQGSEA. This CDR3 contains 13 residues. V lost 4 bases, J lost 6 bases, and 14 bases lay in between. Here the CDR3 reads CSVVPAVGDTQYF. The CDR3 DNA follows: TGCAGCGTTGTTCCGGCGGTTGGGGATACGCAGTATTTT.

This clone turned up a few times. The chain is built from TRBV5-1 and TRBJ1-5; D gene ambiguous. Germline assignment: CDR1 SGHRS and CDR2 YFSETQ. V was shortened by 2 bases and J by 7 bases, with 10 bases between the two germline ends. This CDR3 region has 13 residues. The CDR3 DNA sequence: TGCGCCAGCAGCTTTGTAGCGAACCAGCCCCAGCATTTT. Residues: CASSFVANQPQHF.

The V gene is TRBV27, the J gene TRBJ2-7; no clear D gene. V lost 2 bases and J 6 bases, leaving 14 bases between the germline ends. CDR1 MNHEY and CDR2 SMNVEV come from the germline V gene (reference sequence). There are 14 residues in the CDR3. This CDR3 is CASSLKPGPSEQYF. The CDR3 nucleotides are TGTGCCAGCAGTTTAAAGCCGGGTCCCAGCGAGCAGTACTTC.

The chain combines TRBV7-9 with TRBJ1-2; TRBD1 matches at 9 bases. This CDR3 contains 18 residues. Trimming at V came to 4 bases and at J to 2 bases, leaving 14 bases not matched to a gene. The germline V gene has CDR1 SEHNR and CDR2 FQNEAQ (reference sequence). CDR3 loop: CASSSRFRQGVTNYGYTF. In DNA, the CDR3 is TGTGCCAGCAGCTCTCGTTTTCGACAGGGGGTAACGAACTATGGCTACACCTTC.

This clone appeared a few times. The chain has TRBV10-3 and TRBJ2-1, with 7 bases aligning to TRBD2. This CDR3 is 16 amino acids long. V lost 0 bases, J lost 2 bases, and 4 bases stayed unmatched. Per the germline V gene, CDR1 is ENHRY and CDR2 is SYGVKD. CDR3 coding DNA: TGTGCCATCAGTGAGTCGACTAGCCGGACCTACAATGAGCAGTTCTTC. Residues: CAISESTSRTYNEQFF.

The chain joins TRBV30 to TRBJ2-7; D not certain. Trimming removed 1 base from V and 0 bases from J, with 4 bases in between. This CDR3 region has 12 residues. Germline assignment: CDR1 GTSNPN and CDR2 SVGIG (reference sequence). The CDR3 bases are TGTGCCTGGAGTGAACTCTCCTACGAGCAGTACTTC. It codes for CAWSELSYEQYF.

The chain uses TRBV6-6 and TRBJ1-2; D remains unclear. Germline assignment: CDR1 MNHNY and CDR2 SVGAGI (reference sequence). V lost 6 bases and J lost 8, with 19 bases in between. The CDR3 has 14 amino acids. In nucleotides, the CDR3 is TGTGCCAGCAGCGACGTAGGGTCAAGGGAGGGCTACACCTTC. This codes for CASSDVGSREGYTF.

This clone was detected only a few times. This chain's CDR3 is CASSLFGTSGYNEQFF. The CDR3 nucleotides are TGTGCCAGCAGCTTATTCGGGACTAGCGGATACAATGAGCAGTTCTTC. The chain combines TRBV7-9 with TRBJ2-1; 11 nucleotides agree with TRBD2. The V gene's germline CDR1 is SEHNR and CDR2 FQNEAQ (reference sequence). This CDR3 has 16 amino acids. Germline trimming cut 2 bases from V and 4 bases from J; bases unmatched to any gene: 4.

This clone came up a few times. The chain employs TRBV5-1 and TRBJ2-1; TRBD1 matches at 10 bases. V dropped 0 bases and J dropped 9; count of bases not matched to a gene: 3. Germline V lookup: CDR1 SGHRS, CDR2 YFSETQ. The CDR3 sequence is 14 residues long. The chain's CDR3 is CASSLAGQGTEQFF. For the CDR3, the DNA is TGCGCCAGCAGCTTGGCGGGACAGGGGACTGAGCAGTTCTTC.

The rearrangement joins TRBV23-1 to TRBJ1-5; TRBD1 might be the D (6 bases). TRBV23-1 is filed as an ORF, its function uncertain. This CDR3 is 15 amino acids long. V gave up 6 bases and J gave up 5 bases, with 17 bases separating them. The CDR3 sequence is CASSLGAALDQPQHF. The DNA of the CDR3 is TGCGCCAGCAGCCTGGGGGCAGCTCTCGATCAGCCCCAGCATTTT.

The chain combines TRBV9 with TRBJ2-5, with D tentatively TRBD2 (6 bases). There are 14 residues in the CDR3. Germline CDR1 SGDLS, CDR2 YYNGEE. Trimming left V 2 bases short and J 5 bases short, with 13 bases between. The DNA of the CDR3 is TGTGCCAGCAGCGTGGCCACTAGCAACGAGACCCAGTACTTC. Translating gives CASSVATSNETQYF.

The rearrangement joins TRBV19 to TRBJ2-5; TRBD1 matches at 10 bases. The CDR3 covers 16 residues. The germline V gene has CDR1 LNHDA and CDR2 SQIVND (reference sequence). V was pared by 6 bases and J by 0 bases, with 7 bases of the junction left unmatched. The CDR3 DNA reads as TGTGCCAGTAGACTGGGGACAGGGGCCTACCAAGAGACCCAGTACTTC. The encoded protein is CASRLGTGAYQETQYF.

This clone was observed a few times. The chain recombines TRBV14 with TRBJ2-3; D may be TRBD2 (6 bases). The CDR3 contains 14 residues. Looked up from germline, CDR1 is SGHDN and CDR2 is FVKESK. V gave up 4 bases and J gave up 4 bases, with 12 bases separating them. CDR3 nucleotides: TGTGCCAGCAGCCTCGGAGGAGGGCCAGATACGCAGTATTTT. Its translation: CASSLGGGPDTQYF.

In this sample, this clone turned up a few times. The CDR3: CASNQGGESQPQHF. The CDR3 DNA is TGTGCCAGCAACCAGGGGGGCGAATCACAGCCCCAGCATTTT. This chain links TRBV6-1 with TRBJ1-5; 7 nucleotides line up with TRBD1. The length of the CDR3 is 14 residues. The germline V gene encodes CDR1 MNHNS and CDR2 SASEGT. V gave up 7 bases and J gave up 7 bases; unmatched junction bases: 10.

The chain links TRBV29-1 to TRBJ2-7; 11 nucleotides align to TRBD2. This CDR3 has 13 amino acids. V shed 6 bases, J shed 10 bases, and the junction held 11 bases outside the gene matches. Looked up from germline, CDR1 is SQVTM and CDR2 is ANQGSEA. CDR3: CSVASGLAGLQYF. The CDR3 DNA reads as TGCAGCGTCGCCTCAGGACTAGCGGGCCTCCAGTACTTC.

This clone was observed a handful of times. The V call is TRBV5-1, the J call TRBJ2-5; D may be TRBD1 (6 bases). Per germline, CDR1 SGHRS and CDR2 YFSETQ. The CDR3 has 15 amino acids. V lost 3 bases and J 5 bases, leaving 17 bases between the germline ends. The CDR3 here is CASSSGTLQAETQYF. CDR3 DNA: TGCGCCAGCAGCTCGGGGACACTGCAAGCGGAGACCCAGTACTTC.

This clone has just a few counts. This chain connects TRBV7-2 to TRBJ2-5, with D maybe TRBD2 (5 bases). Trimming took 1 base from V and 4 from J, leaving 10 bases between them. Germline values: CDR1 SGHTA, CDR2 FQGNSA. The CDR3 runs 14 residues. The CDR3 nucleotides are TGTGCCAGCAGCTTAGTTGCTAGCCCAGAGACCCAGTACTTC. Its translation is CASSLVASPETQYF. Using reference TRBV7-2 and TRBJ2-5 for the parts outside the CDR3, the full variable domain is GAGVSQSPSNKVTEKGKDVELRCDPISGHTALYWYRQSLGQGLEFLIYFQGNSAPDKSGLPSDRFSAERTGGSVSTLTIQRTQQEDSAVYLCASSLVASPETQYFGPGTRLLVL.

This clone was observed a handful of times. The rearrangement joins TRBV25-1 to TRBJ1-4, with a weak D call TRBD1 (6 bases). Per the germline V gene, CDR1 is MGHDK and CDR2 is SYGVNS. V lost 1 base and J 2 bases, leaving 8 bases between the germline ends. The CDR3 is made up of 15 amino acids. The CDR3 coding sequence is TGTGCCAGCAGTGAATCTGGACAGACTAATGAAAAACTGTTTTTT. Translated: CASSESGQTNEKLFF.

The chain links TRBV29-1 to TRBJ1-1; D is perhaps TRBD1 (6 bases). The germline gives CDR1 SQVTM, CDR2 ANQGSEA. Between the trimmed V and J ends, which lost 2 bases and 1 base, there was a span of 11 bases. This CDR3 is built from 14 residues. The CDR3 DNA reads as TGCAGCGTTGAAAGACAGGACGCGAACACTGAAGCTTTCTTT. The encoded protein is CSVERQDANTEAFF.

The V and J genes are TRBV11-2 and TRBJ2-5; D perhaps matches TRBD2 (6 bases). Germline values: CDR1 SGHAT, CDR2 FQNNGV. V gave up 3 bases and J gave up 2 bases, with 16 bases separating them. The CDR3 runs 16 residues. CDR3 loop: CASSFGTSSAQETQYF. In DNA, the CDR3 is TGTGCCAGCAGCTTCGGTACTTCTAGCGCGCAAGAGACCCAGTACTTC.

This chain joins TRBV7-2 and TRBJ2-3, with 9 bases fitting TRBD2. The CDR3 length is 16 residues. Germline loops: CDR1 SGHTA, CDR2 FQGNSA. Trimming cost V 2 bases and J 0 bases; bases outside gene matches: 3. CDR3 in DNA: TGTGCCAGCAGCTTAAGACTAGCGGTTAGCACAGATACGCAGTATTTT. Translating gives CASSLRLAVSTDTQYF.

This chain uses TRBV11-2 with TRBJ1-4, with a possible D match to TRBD1 (5 bases). The CDR3 is 13 amino acids. Germline V gene data show CDR1 as SGHAT and CDR2 as FQNNGV. Trimming removed 3 bases from V and 8 bases from J, with 10 bases in between. The DNA of the CDR3 is TGTGCCAGCAGCTTTCGAAGGGGAGAAAAACTGTTTTTT. It yields the protein CASSFRRGEKLFF.

This clone came up a few times. The V call is TRBV29-1, the J call TRBJ1-2; no clear D gene. V was clipped by 6 bases and J by 2 bases, with 13 bases between them. This CDR3 has 13 residues. Per germline, CDR1 SQVTM and CDR2 ANQGSEA. As DNA, the CDR3 is TGCAGCGTAGCCACACAGTTAAACTATGGCTACACCTTC. This translates into CSVATQLNYGYTF.

The rearrangement links TRBV29-1 to TRBJ1-3; 7 bases are shared with TRBD1. V was clipped by 7 bases and J by 8 bases; unmatched bases: 14. This CDR3 spans 14 amino acids. Germline V gives CDR1 SQVTM, CDR2 ANQGSEA. The CDR3 nucleotides read TGCAGCGCTGGGAGGACAGGATCGATACACACCATATATTTT. Protein product: CSAGRTGSIHTIYF.

The genes are TRBV30 and TRBJ1-6; D is unresolved. The CDR3 runs to 14 residues. Germline CDR1 reads GTSNPN; CDR2 reads SVGIG (reference sequence). With 2 bases removed from V and 6 bases from J, the gap between germline ends came to 11 bases. The CDR3 reads CAWSPGVLNSPLHF. The CDR3 coding sequence is TGTGCCTGGAGTCCCGGGGTGCTTAATTCACCCCTCCACTTT.

This clone was found a few times. At one boundary the junction diverges from the germline segment, which might be a read error. The CDR3 nucleotides are TGTGCCAGCAGTAAAGCGGGGGGGCGGGATGAGCAGTTCTTC. Its translation is CASSKAGGRDEQFF. V and J are TRBV2 and TRBJ2-1, with 10 bases fitting TRBD2. There are 14 residues in the CDR3. Germline CDR1 is SNHLY and CDR2 is FYNNEI.

In this sample, this clone turned up a few times. The chain combines TRBV30 with TRBJ2-3, with a weak D call TRBD2 (6 bases). CDR1 GTSNPN and CDR2 SVGIG come from the germline V gene (reference sequence). Trimming removed 2 bases at V and 6 bases at J, with 15 bases between. The CDR3 loop spans 14 amino acids. CDR3 residues: CAWSRGGVRDTQYF. The DNA of the CDR3 is TGTGCCTGGAGTCGGGGCGGGGTACGTGATACGCAGTATTTT. Complete variable domain (other parts from reference TRBV30 and TRBJ2-3): SQTIHQWPATLVQPVGSPLSLECTVEGTSNPNLYWYRQAAGRGLQLLFYSVGIGQISSEVPQNLSASRPQDRQFILSSKKLLLSDSGFYLCAWSRGGVRDTQYFGPGTRLTVL.

V usage is TRBV7-2 and J usage is TRBJ2-7, with a possible D match to TRBD1 (5 bases). CDR3 length: 15 residues. The germline CDR1 and CDR2 sequences are SGHTA and FQGNSA. Trimming took off 4 bases at V and 2 bases at J, with 15 bases between the two ends. Written as DNA, the CDR3 is TGTGCCAGCAGCTCTCCCGCAGGGTCTGCCTACGAGCAGTACTTC. Translated, it gives CASSSPAGSAYEQYF.